This TCR beta chain came from a study of shared clonotypes between healthy human individuals. Study outcomes and limitations: Represented diversity, genetic and exposure-history alike, was limited by few donors. All-four-donor shared clonotypes had higher generation probabilities than non-shared clonotypes did. An expected dependence of interdonor clonotype sharing on sequencing depth was noted. Among several donors, approximately 5% of naive CD4 clonotypes were found in common.

This CDR3 is 14 amino acids long. Trimming took 3 bases from V and 8 from J; bases not matched to a gene: 8. Germline V lookup: CDR1 SGDLS, CDR2 YYNGEE. Method: immunoSEQ multiplex PCR; TCRdb's copy keeps in-frame clones and lacks some. Of 850,000 to 1,200,000 clones listed, 65% to 75% are singletons. To note about this clone: The antigen is undetermined.

The sequence was obtained from a young man in good health. The V gene is TRBV9, the J gene TRBJ2-3, with 8 bases aligning to TRBD2. Sample: memory CD4+ T cells sorted from blood. This sample's subset: CD45RA-negative fraction. The CDR3 sequence: CASSAVPGLGTQYF. CDR3 DNA: TGTGCCAGCAGCGCCGTCCCGGGACTAGGTACGCAGTATTTT.